The text below deals with one T cell receptor (beta chain). These data originate in a study of T-cell reconstitution after alpha-beta-depleted transplantation in children. Unique molecular identifiers were incorporated into the prepared TCRbeta library. Each CDR3 protein gets one entry after TCRdb re-called the PCR reads with MiXCR. The profile shows about 980,000 distinct CDR3 sequences, around 30% of them singletons. Source: PBMCs, mostly from graft donor cells, taken 360 days after TCRalphabeta/CD19-depleted stem cell transplant. This receptor was taken from a boy under three years old who had a stem cell transplant for SCID, so the T cells may come from the graft donor.

The CDR3 DNA reads TGCAGTGCTCGACCGTGGGCTAGCGGACTTTGGGATACGCAGTATTTT. Its translation is CSARPWASGLWDTQYF. J is TRBJ2-3 and V is TRBV20-1; 7 bases align to TRBD2. V was pared by 5 bases and J by 6 bases, with 17 bases of the junction left unmatched. This CDR3 is 16 amino acids long. Germline assignment: CDR1 DFQATT and CDR2 SNEGSKA (reference sequence).